These 26 T cell receptor beta chains were all obtained from the same sample, sequenced in a study of cytomegalovirus exposure and HLA in healthy donors. Use of 60 Vbeta and 13 Jbeta primers characterized the PCR. Clones were sequenced by immunoSEQ multiplex PCR, and TCRdb holds only the in-frame ones, with some missing. The table records 200,000 or so clones, about four fifths of them present only once. Sample: PBMCs. These receptors all stem from a boy under 10 years old in good health and CMV-seronegative.

The chain has TRBV4-1 and TRBJ2-2, with 12 bases matching TRBD2. This CDR3 comprises 19 residues. The V gene's germline CDR1 is MGHRA and CDR2 YSYEKL. The V gene end was trimmed by 0 bases and the J gene end by 5 bases; junction bases not matched to a gene: 10. This chain's CDR3 is CASSQDRSASGGATGELFF. CDR3 nucleotides: TGCGCCAGCAGCCAAGATCGGTCGGCTAGCGGGGGGGCTACCGGGGAGCTGTTTTTT.

The chain carries TRBV28 and TRBJ2-1, with 7 bases that match TRBD1. Trimming cost V 5 bases and J 6 bases; bases outside gene matches: 10. The CDR3 extends over 15 amino acids. CDR1 is MDHEN, CDR2 SYDVKM, per germline. The CDR3 region is CASSRPGQKINEQFF. Here the CDR3 DNA reads TGTGCCAGCAGTAGGCCGGGACAGAAAATCAATGAGCAGTTCTTC. Supplemented by reference TRBV28 and TRBJ2-1, the full variable domain reads DVKVTQSSRYLVKRTGEKVFLECVQDMDHENMFWYRQDPGLGLRLIYFSYDVKMKEKGDIPEGYSVSREKKERFSLILESASTNQTSMYLCASSRPGQKINEQFFGPGTRLTVL.

The V call is TRBV5-4, the J call TRBJ2-3; 15 bases map to TRBD2. After removal of 4 bases from V and 8 bases from J, the junction contained 11 bases not matched to a gene. This CDR3 contains 17 residues. Germline V CDR1 and CDR2: SGHNT, YYREEE (reference sequence). The CDR3 nucleotides read TGTGCCAGCAGCCACCCGCAGGGACTAGCGGGGGGCCCTACGCAGTATTTT. As protein: CASSHPQGLAGGPTQYF. Combining the CDR3 with reference TRBV5-4 and TRBJ2-3 gives the whole variable domain ETGVTQSPTHLIKTRGQQVTLRCSSQSGHNTVSWYQQALGQGPQFIFQYYREEENGRGNFPPRFSGLQFPNYSSELNVNALELDDSALYLCASSHPQGLAGGPTQYFGPGTRLTVL.

J is TRBJ1-1 and V is TRBV6-6; D not resolved. The CDR3 is 13 amino acids. CDR1 and CDR2 from the germline V gene are MNHNY and SVGAGI (reference sequence). The germline V and J ends were trimmed by 4 bases and 1 base, with 7 bases remaining between them. CDR3 amino acids: CASSFQKNTEAFF. The CDR3 nucleotides are TGTGCCAGCAGTTTTCAGAAGAACACTGAAGCTTTCTTT.

This sequence joins TRBV6-5 and TRBJ2-5; 12 positions match TRBD2. Germline loops: CDR1 MNHEY, CDR2 SVGAGI. The junction had 6 bases not matched to a gene; V was cut back by 6 bases and J by 4 bases. CDR3 length: 15 amino acids. In DNA form, the CDR3 reads TGTGCCAGCAGGACTCTAGCGGGGGGGCCAGAGACCCAGTACTTC. Its translation: CASRTLAGGPETQYF.

The chain links TRBV4-1 to TRBJ1-2; 7 nucleotides line up with TRBD1. Germline V gene lookup returns CDR1 MGHRA and CDR2 YSYEKL. Trimming at V came to 4 bases and at J to 4 bases, leaving 21 bases not matched to a gene. The CDR3 is 19 residues long. The CDR3 reads CASSLRMTGTPADLYGYTF. CDR3 in DNA: TGCGCCAGCAGCCTACGAATGACAGGGACCCCGGCCGACCTCTATGGCTACACCTTC.

This chain joins TRBV4-2 and TRBJ2-1; D is perhaps TRBD2 (6 bases). This CDR3 contains 15 residues. V was shortened by 0 bases and J by 6 bases, with 12 bases between the two germline ends. Germline V gives CDR1 LGHNA, CDR2 YNFKEQ. In DNA, the CDR3 is TGTGCCAGCAGCCAAGATGTCGGACTACTCAATGAGCAGTTCTTC. It yields the protein CASSQDVGLLNEQFF.

There are a few counts of this clone. The rearrangement joins TRBV10-3 to TRBJ2-1; 9 nucleotides agree with TRBD2. The CDR3 has 14 amino acids. The germline gives CDR1 ENHRY, CDR2 SYGVKD. Unmatched junction bases numbered 5, after V lost 3 bases and J lost 8 bases. CDR3: CAISESGGSDEQFF. Here the CDR3 DNA reads TGTGCCATCAGTGAAAGCGGGGGGTCCGATGAGCAGTTCTTC.

This chain uses TRBV5-4 with TRBJ2-3, with D perhaps matching TRBD2 (7 bases). CDR1 is SGHNT, CDR2 YYREEE, per germline (reference sequence). The CDR3 is 15 amino acids. Trimming pared 2 bases from V and 0 bases from J, leaving 10 bases between. In nucleotides, the CDR3 is TGTGCCAGCAGCTTCGGGGGGCCCAGCACAGATACGCAGTATTTT. Protein product: CASSFGGPSTDTQYF.

V gene TRBV6-5 combines with J gene TRBJ1-1; the D is unclear. V was shortened by 0 bases and J by 10 bases, with 15 bases between the two germline ends. CDR1 and CDR2 from the germline V gene are MNHEY and SVGAGI. The CDR3 covers 14 residues. The CDR3 DNA is TGTGCCAGCAGTTACTCGAGGGTCTCGCCTGGAGCTTTCTTT. Protein: CASSYSRVSPGAFF.

This clone was detected a few times. The J gene is TRBJ2-1, the V gene TRBV7-8, with 7 positions matching TRBD2. The V gene's germline CDR1 is SGHVS and CDR2 FQNEAQ. The CDR3 is made up of 18 amino acids. The junction had 18 bases not matched to a gene; V was cut back by 4 bases and J by 6 bases. The CDR3 region is CASSSRINPSGSGNEQFF. Written as DNA, the CDR3 is TGTGCCAGCAGCTCCCGAATCAACCCTAGCGGATCCGGCAATGAGCAGTTCTTC.

The CDR3 nucleotides read TGTGCCAGCAGCCCTAGGGGGGACAGGTCACGGTCACCCCTCCACTTT. This gives the protein CASSPRGDRSRSPLHF. The chain links TRBV7-9 to TRBJ1-6, with 8 bases matching TRBD1. V gave up 5 bases and J gave up 10 bases; unmatched junction bases: 13. Germline-derived CDR1 and CDR2 are SEHNR and FQNEAQ (reference sequence). The CDR3 spans 16 residues.

This chain uses TRBV5-8 with TRBJ1-5; TRBD1 is a possible D gene (6 bases). Germline V gene lookup returns CDR1 SGHTS and CDR2 YDEGEE. The CDR3 has 14 residues. V lost 3 bases and J 3 bases, leaving 10 bases between the germline ends. In nucleotides, the CDR3 is TGTGCCAGCAGCTACGGACAGTTCAATCAGCCCCAGCATTTT. Its translation: CASSYGQFNQPQHF.

A single count supports this clone. The genes are TRBV4-2 and TRBJ2-5; TRBD1 agrees at 9 bases. V lost 4 bases and J lost 4; bases outside the gene matches: 4. CDR1 and CDR2 from the germline V gene are LGHNA and YNFKEQ. CDR3 length: 14 amino acids. CDR3 DNA: TGTGCCAGCAGCCCGGAGACAGGGGGAGAGACCCAGTACTTC. Its translation: CASSPETGGETQYF.

The rearrangement links TRBV11-2 to TRBJ1-2, with TRBD1 identical over 8 bases. The ends lost 7 bases at V and 6 bases at J; junction bases unmatched: 16. Germline V gene sequence: CDR1 SGHAT, CDR2 FQNNGV. This CDR3 spans 16 amino acids. The CDR3 sequence: CASTPPQGVVFHGYTF. The DNA for the CDR3 is TGTGCCAGCACCCCTCCACAGGGGGTAGTTTTCCATGGCTACACCTTC.

The chain carries TRBV18 and TRBJ2-7, with TRBD2 as a possible D gene (5 bases). The CDR3 has 13 residues. From germline, CDR1 is KGHSH and CDR2 LQKENI. V was cut by 0 bases and J by 2 bases, with 5 bases left in between. The chain's CDR3 is CASSPPLAYEQYF. Here the CDR3 DNA reads TGTGCCAGCTCACCACCACTAGCCTACGAGCAGTACTTC.

This chain joins TRBV4-1 and TRBJ1-6; D not certain. This CDR3 has 18 amino acids. V was cut by 0 bases and J by 2 bases, with 14 bases left in between. The germline V gene encodes CDR1 MGHRA and CDR2 YSYEKL. The CDR3 spells CASSQDPRPGAYNSPLHF. The CDR3 DNA sequence: TGCGCCAGCAGCCAAGATCCTCGGCCGGGAGCCTATAATTCACCCCTCCACTTT.

The J gene is TRBJ2-5, the V gene TRBV5-4; 7 bases align to TRBD2. The germline CDR1 and CDR2 sequences are SGHNT and YYREEE (reference sequence). After removal of 3 bases from V and 2 bases from J, the junction contained 4 bases not matched to a gene. The CDR3 totals 14 residues. This CDR3 is CASSSQREQETQYF. The CDR3 DNA is TGTGCCAGCAGCTCCCAGCGGGAACAAGAGACCCAGTACTTC.

This clone was detected only once. CDR3 region: CASSQVVRHRGANYGYTF. In nucleotides, the CDR3 is TGCGCCAGCAGCCAAGTTGTACGACACAGGGGCGCAAACTATGGCTACACCTTC. The genes are TRBV4-1 and TRBJ1-2; 7 positions agree with TRBD1. The CDR3 sequence is 18 residues long. V shed 1 base, J shed 2 bases, and the junction held 13 bases outside the gene matches. The germline V gene has CDR1 MGHRA and CDR2 YSYEKL.

This clone was detected a few times. J is TRBJ2-3 and V is TRBV7-9; unclear D gene. Germline CDR1 SEHNR, CDR2 FQNEAQ (reference sequence). CDR3 length: 12 residues. V lost 0 bases to trimming and J lost 6 bases, with 4 bases between them. The CDR3 loop is CASSLAADTQYF. The CDR3 nucleotides are TGTGCCAGCAGCTTAGCCGCGGATACGCAGTATTTT.

V and J are TRBV6-5 and TRBJ1-2; no clear D. The CDR3 sequence is 14 residues long. V was trimmed by 5 bases and J by 2 bases, leaving 12 bases between them. Germline V gives CDR1 MNHEY, CDR2 SVGAGI. CDR3 in amino acids: CASSELTSNYGYTF. The CDR3 coding sequence is TGTGCCAGCAGTGAATTAACATCGAACTATGGCTACACCTTC.

The J gene is TRBJ2-7, the V gene TRBV6-5, with TRBD1 identical over 9 bases. Trimming at V came to 10 bases and at J to 2 bases, leaving 12 bases not matched to a gene. This CDR3 spans 15 amino acids. Germline CDR1 reads MNHEY; CDR2 reads SVGAGI. The CDR3 sequence is CATSRQGVVPYEQYF. The CDR3 coding sequence is TGTGCCACCTCGAGACAGGGGGTAGTACCCTACGAGCAGTACTTC.

The CDR3 reads CASSPMTSGTSGANVLTF. CDR3 DNA: TGTGCCAGCTCACCGATGACTAGCGGGACCTCTGGGGCCAACGTCCTGACTTTC. The gene calls are TRBV18 and TRBJ2-6; 11 nucleotides agree with TRBD2. The CDR3 sequence is 18 residues long. J lost 0 bases, V lost 3 bases, and 4 bases had no gene match. Germline V CDR1 and CDR2: KGHSH, LQKENI.

The chain employs TRBV7-2 and TRBJ2-1, with D uncertain. Trimming removed 1 base from V and 4 bases from J, with 11 bases in between. This CDR3 is built from 15 residues. The germline gives CDR1 SGHTA, CDR2 FQGNSA. The CDR3 DNA reads TGTGCCAGCAGCTTAGGCCCCTCGGTGTACAATGAGCAGTTCTTC. This encodes CASSLGPSVYNEQFF.

The chain carries TRBV2 and TRBJ1-4; 7 bases map to TRBD1. The CDR3 extends over 14 amino acids. In germline, CDR1 is SNHLY, CDR2 FYNNEI. V trimming: 3 bases; J trimming: 8 bases; junction bases outside the gene matches: 6. The CDR3 coding sequence is TGTGCCAGCAGTGATACAGGGGCAAGGGAAAAACTGTTTTTT. Encoded protein: CASSDTGAREKLFF.

This rearrangement joins TRBV29-1 to TRBJ2-2; 7 nucleotides match TRBD1. This CDR3 has 15 amino acids. Germline CDR1 and CDR2: SQVTM and ANQGSEA. V lost 6 bases, J lost 5 bases, and 12 bases stayed unmatched. The CDR3 region has the DNA TGCAGCGTAGACGCGATGACAGGGAATACCGGGGAGCTGTTTTTT. Its translation: CSVDAMTGNTGELFF.